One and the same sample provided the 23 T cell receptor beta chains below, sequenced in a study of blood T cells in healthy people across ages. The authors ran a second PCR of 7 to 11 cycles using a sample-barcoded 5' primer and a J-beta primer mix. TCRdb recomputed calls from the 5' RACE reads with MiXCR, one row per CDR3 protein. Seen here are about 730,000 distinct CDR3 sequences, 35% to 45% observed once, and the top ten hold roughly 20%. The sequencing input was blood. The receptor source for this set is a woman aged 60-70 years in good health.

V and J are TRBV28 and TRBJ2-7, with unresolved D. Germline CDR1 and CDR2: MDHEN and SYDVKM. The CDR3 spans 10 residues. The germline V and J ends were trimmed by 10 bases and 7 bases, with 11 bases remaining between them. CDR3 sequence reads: CATTKREQYF. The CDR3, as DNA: TGTGCCACCACGAAGAGAGAGCAGTACTTC. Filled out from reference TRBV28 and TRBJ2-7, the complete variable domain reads DVKVTQSSRYLVKRTGEKVFLECVQDMDHENMFWYRQDPGLGLRLIYFSYDVKMKEKGDIPEGYSVSREKKERFSLILESASTNQTSMYLCATTKREQYFGPGTRLTVT.

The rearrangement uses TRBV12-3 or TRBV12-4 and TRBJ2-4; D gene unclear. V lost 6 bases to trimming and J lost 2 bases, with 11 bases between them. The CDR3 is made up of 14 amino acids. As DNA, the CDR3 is TGTGCCAGCAGCCCTAGTCGTTCCAAAAACATTCAGTACTTC. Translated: CASSPSRSKNIQYF.

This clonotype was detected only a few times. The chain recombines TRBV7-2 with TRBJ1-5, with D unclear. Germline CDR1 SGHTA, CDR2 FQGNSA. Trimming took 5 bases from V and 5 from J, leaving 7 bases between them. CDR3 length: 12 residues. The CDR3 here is CASSTNYQPQHF. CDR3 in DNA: TGTGCCAGCAGCACCAATTATCAGCCCCAGCATTTT.

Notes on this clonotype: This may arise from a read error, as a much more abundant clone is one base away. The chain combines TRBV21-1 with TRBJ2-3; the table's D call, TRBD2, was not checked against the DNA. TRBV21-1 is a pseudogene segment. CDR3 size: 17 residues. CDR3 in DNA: TGTGCCAGCAGCAATTGGCCTAGCGACAATAGCACAGATACGCAGTATTTT. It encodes CASSNWPSDNSTDTQYF.

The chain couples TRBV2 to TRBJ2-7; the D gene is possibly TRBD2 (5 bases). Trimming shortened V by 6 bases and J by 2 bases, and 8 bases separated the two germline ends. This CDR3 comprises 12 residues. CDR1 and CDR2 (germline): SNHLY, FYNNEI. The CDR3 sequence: CASRRETYEQYF. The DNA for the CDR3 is TGTGCCAGCAGGAGGGAGACCTACGAGCAGTACTTC. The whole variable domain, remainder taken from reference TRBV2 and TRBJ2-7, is EPEVTQTPSHQVTQMGQEVILRCVPISNHLYFYWYRQILGQKVEFLVSFYNNEISEKSEIFDDQFSVERPDGSNFTLKIRSTKLEDSAMYFCASRRETYEQYFGPGTRLTVT.

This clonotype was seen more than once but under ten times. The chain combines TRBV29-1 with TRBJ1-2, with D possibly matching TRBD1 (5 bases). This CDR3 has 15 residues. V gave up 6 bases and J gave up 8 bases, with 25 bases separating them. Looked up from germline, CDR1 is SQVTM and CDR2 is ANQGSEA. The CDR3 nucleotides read TGCAGCGTGGGGGGAGTAGCCGGGGTCGTCAGGGGCTACACCTTC. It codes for CSVGGVAGVVRGYTF.

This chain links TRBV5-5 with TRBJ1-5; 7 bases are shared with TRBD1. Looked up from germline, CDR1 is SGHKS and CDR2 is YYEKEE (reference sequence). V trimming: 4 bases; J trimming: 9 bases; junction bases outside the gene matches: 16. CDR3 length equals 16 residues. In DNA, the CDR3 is TGTGCCAGCAGCGGGACTCGGGACAGCCGGATCAGGCCCCAGCATTTT. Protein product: CASSGTRDSRIRPQHF.

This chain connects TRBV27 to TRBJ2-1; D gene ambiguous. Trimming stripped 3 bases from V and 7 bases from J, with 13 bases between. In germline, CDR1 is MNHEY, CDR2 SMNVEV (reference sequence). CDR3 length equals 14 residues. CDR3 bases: TGTGCCAGCAGTTTGACCAGGATACTAAATGAGCAGTTCTTC. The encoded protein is CASSLTRILNEQFF.

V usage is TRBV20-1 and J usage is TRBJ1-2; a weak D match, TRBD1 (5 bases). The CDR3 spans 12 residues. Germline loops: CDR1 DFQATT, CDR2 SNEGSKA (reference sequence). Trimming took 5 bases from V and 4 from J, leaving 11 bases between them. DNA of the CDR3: TGCAGTGCTTATTACAGGAGCTATGGCTACACCTTC. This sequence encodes CSAYYRSYGYTF.

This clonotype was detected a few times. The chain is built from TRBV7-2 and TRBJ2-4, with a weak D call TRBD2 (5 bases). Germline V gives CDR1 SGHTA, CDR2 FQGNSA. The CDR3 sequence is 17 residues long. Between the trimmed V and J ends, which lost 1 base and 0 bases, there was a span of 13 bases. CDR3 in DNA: TGTGCCAGCAGCTTAGGGAGGACCGCTATAGCCAAAAACATTCAGTACTTC. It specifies CASSLGRTAIAKNIQYF.

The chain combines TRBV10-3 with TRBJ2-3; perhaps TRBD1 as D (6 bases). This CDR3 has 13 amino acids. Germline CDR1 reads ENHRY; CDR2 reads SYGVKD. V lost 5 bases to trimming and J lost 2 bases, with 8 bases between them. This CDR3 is CAISWDTTDTQYF. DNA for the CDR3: TGTGCCATCAGTTGGGACACCACAGATACGCAGTATTTT.

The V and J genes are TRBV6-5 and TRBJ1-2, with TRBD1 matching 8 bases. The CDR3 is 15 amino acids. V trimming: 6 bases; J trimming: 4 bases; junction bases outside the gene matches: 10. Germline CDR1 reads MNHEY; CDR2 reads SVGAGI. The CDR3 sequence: CASRSTTGEVYGYTF. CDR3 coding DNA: TGTGCCAGCAGATCCACGACAGGGGAAGTCTATGGCTACACCTTC.

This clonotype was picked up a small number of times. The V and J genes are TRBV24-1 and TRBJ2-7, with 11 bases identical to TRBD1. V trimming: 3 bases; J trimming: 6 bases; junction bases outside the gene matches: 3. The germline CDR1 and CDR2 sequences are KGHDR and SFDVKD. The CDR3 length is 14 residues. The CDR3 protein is CATSDGTGGGEQYF. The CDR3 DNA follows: TGTGCCACCAGTGATGGGACAGGGGGAGGCGAGCAGTACTTC.

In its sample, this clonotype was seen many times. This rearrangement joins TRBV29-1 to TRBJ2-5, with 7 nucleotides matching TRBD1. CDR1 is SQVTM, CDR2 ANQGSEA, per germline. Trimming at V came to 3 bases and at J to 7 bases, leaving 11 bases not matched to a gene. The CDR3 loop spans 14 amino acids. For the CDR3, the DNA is TGCAGCGTTGATTCGGCAGGGGGTGTGGGGACCCAGTACTTC. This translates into CSVDSAGGVGTQYF.

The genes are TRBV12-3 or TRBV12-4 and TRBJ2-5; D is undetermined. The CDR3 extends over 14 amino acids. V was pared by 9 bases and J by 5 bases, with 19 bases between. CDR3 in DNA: TGTGCCAGTAGAGAACTCGGATTACATGAGACCCAGTACTTC. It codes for CASRELGLHETQYF.

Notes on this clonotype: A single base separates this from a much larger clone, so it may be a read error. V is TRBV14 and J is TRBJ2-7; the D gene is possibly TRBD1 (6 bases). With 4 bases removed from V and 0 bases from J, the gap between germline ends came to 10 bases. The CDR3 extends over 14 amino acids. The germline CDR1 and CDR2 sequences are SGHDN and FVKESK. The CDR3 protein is CASSLRDTSYEQYF. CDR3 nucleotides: TGTGCCAGCAGCCTCCGGGACACCTCCTACGAGCAGTACTTC.

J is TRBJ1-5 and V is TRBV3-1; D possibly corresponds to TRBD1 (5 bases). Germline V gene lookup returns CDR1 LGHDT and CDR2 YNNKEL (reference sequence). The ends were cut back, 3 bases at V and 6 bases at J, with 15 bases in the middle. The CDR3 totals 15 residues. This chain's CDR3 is CASSQGVGVIQPQHF. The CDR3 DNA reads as TGTGCCAGCAGCCAGGGGGTCGGGGTCATTCAGCCCCAGCATTTT.

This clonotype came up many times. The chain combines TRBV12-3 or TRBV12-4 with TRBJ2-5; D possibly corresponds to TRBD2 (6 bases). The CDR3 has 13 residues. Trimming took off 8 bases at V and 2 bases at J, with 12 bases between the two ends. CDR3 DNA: TGTGCCAGCGGGGGGATGAATCAAGAGACCCAGTACTTC. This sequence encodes CASGGMNQETQYF.

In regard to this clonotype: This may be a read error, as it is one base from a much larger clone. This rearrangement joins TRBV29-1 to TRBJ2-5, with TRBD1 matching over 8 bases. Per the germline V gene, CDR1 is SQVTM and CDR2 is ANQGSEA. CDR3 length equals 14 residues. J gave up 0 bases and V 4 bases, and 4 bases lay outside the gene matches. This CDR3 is CSVAGQAYQETQYF. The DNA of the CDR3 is TGCAGCGTTGCGGGACAGGCGTACCAAGAGACCCAGTACTTC.

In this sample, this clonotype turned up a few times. CDR3 DNA sequence: TGTGCCAGCAGTCCAAGCGGTACCGGGACCCAGTACTTC. Amino acid sequence: CASSPSGTGTQYF. V is TRBV3-1 and J is TRBJ2-5; weak D call: TRBD2 (5 bases). The V gene's germline CDR1 is LGHDT and CDR2 YNNKEL (reference sequence). This CDR3 is built from 13 residues. The germline V and J ends were trimmed by 6 bases and 7 bases, with 15 bases remaining between them.

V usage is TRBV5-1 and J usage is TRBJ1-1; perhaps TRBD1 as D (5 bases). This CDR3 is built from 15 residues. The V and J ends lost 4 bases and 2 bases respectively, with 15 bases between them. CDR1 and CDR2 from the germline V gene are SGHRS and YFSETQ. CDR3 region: CASSPKTDPNTEAFF. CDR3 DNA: TGCGCCAGCAGCCCCAAGACAGACCCTAACACTGAAGCTTTCTTT.

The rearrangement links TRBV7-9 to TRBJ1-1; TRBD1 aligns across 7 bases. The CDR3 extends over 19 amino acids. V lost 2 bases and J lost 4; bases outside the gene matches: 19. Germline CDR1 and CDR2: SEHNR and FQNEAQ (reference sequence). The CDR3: CASSLRNKVDRARSTEAFF. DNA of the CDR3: TGTGCCAGCAGCTTACGTAATAAGGTTGACAGGGCCAGGAGCACTGAAGCTTTCTTT. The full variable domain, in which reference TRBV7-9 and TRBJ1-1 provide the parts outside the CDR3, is DTGVSQNPRHKITKRGQNVTFRCDPISEHNRLYWYRQTLGQGPEFLTYFQNEAQLEKSRLLSDRFSAERPKGSFSTLEIQRTEQGDSAMYLCASSLRNKVDRARSTEAFFGQGTRLTVV.

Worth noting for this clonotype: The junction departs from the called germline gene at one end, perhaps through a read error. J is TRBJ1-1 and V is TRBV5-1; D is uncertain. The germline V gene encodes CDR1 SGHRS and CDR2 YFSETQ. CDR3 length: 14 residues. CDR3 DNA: TGCGCCAGCAGCACTACCCGGGAGAACTCTGAAGCTTTCTTT. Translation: CASSTTRENSEAFF.